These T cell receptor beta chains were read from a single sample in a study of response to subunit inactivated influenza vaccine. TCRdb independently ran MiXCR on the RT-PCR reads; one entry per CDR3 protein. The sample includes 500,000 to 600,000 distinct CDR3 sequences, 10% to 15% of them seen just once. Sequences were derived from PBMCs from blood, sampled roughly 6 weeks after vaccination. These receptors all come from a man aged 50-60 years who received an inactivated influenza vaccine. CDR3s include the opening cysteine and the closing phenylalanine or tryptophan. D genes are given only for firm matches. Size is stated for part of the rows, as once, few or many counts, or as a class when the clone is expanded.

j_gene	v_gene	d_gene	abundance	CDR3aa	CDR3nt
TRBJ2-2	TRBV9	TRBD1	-	CASSEPGQGLTGELFF	TGTGCCAGCAGCGAACCGGGACAGGGGTTAACCGGGGAGCTGTTTTTT
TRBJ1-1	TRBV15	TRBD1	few	CATSTRTGTNTEAFF	TGTGCCACCAGCACCAGGACAGGTACAAACACTGAAGCTTTCTTT
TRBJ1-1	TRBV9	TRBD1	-	CASSPGGGTNTEAFF	TGTGCCAGCAGCCCAGGGGGGGGGACGAACACTGAAGCTTTCTTT
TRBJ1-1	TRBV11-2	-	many	CASSFNTGRGTEAFF	TGTGCCAGCAGTTTCAACACAGGGCGAGGGACTGAAGCTTTCTTT
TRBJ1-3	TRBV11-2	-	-	CASSLEPYTSSGNTIYF	TGTGCCAGCAGCTTAGAGCCTTACACGAGCTCTGGAAACACCATATATTTT
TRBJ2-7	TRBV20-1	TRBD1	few	CSASPGGGYEQYF	TGCAGTGCCAGCCCAGGGGGCGGCTACGAGCAGTACTTC
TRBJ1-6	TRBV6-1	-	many	CASSRDGYNSPLHF	TGTGCCAGCAGTAGGGACGGGTATAATTCACCCCTCCACTTT
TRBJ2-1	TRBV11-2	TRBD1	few	CASSLVDRGSYNEQFF	TGTGCCAGCAGCTTAGTGGACAGGGGTTCCTACAATGAGCAGTTCTTC
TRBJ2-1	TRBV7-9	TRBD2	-	CASSSGIVFF	TGTGCCAGCAGCAGCGGGATTGTGTTCTTC
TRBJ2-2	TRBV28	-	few	CASGQGTNTGELFF	TGTGCCAGCGGCCAGGGGACCAACACCGGGGAGCTGTTTTTT
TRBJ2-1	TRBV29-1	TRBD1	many	CSVRIGGQGNEQFF	TGCAGCGTTAGGATAGGGGGCCAGGGCAATGAGCAGTTCTTC
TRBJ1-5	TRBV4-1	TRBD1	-	CASSQESGGWQPQHF	TGCGCCAGCAGCCAGGAGTCAGGGGGCTGGCAGCCCCAGCATTTT
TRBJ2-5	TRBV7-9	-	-	CASSYRGRGPETQYF	TGTGCCAGCAGCTACCGGGGACGCGGCCCGGAGACCCAGTACTTC
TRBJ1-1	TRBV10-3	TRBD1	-	CAISEHGPGQGGTEAFF	TGTGCCATCAGTGAGCATGGGCCGGGACAGGGAGGGACTGAAGCTTTCTTT
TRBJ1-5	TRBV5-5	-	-	CASSLDWSPINQPQHF	TGTGCCAGCAGCTTGGATTGGTCCCCCATCAATCAGCCCCAGCATTTT
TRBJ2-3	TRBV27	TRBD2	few	CASSHRTSGSTDTQYF	TGTGCCAGCAGTCACCGGACTAGCGGTAGCACAGATACGCAGTATTTT
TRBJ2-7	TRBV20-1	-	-	CSARDGKGETYEQYF	TGCAGTGCTAGAGATGGGAAAGGGGAAACCTACGAGCAGTACTTC
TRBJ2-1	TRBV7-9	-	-	CASSWPDNEQFF	TGTGCCAGCAGCTGGCCCGACAATGAGCAGTTCTTC
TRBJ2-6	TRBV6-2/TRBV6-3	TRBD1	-	CASSYQGTGSGANVLTF	TGTGCCAGCAGTTACCAAGGGACAGGCTCTGGGGCCAACGTCCTGACTTTC
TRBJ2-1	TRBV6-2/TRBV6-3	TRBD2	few	CASTLGLAGNEQFF	TGTGCCAGCACCCTGGGACTAGCGGGCAATGAGCAGTTCTTC
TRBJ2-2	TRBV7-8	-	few	CASSPPRDTGELFF	TGTGCCAGCAGCCCCCCCCGCGACACCGGGGAGCTGTTTTTT
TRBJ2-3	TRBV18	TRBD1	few	CASSPAGGQITDTQYF	TGTGCCAGCTCACCGGCAGGGGGACAGATCACAGATACGCAGTATTTT
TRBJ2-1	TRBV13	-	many	CASSPSDLDEQFF	TGTGCCAGCAGCCCCTCAGATCTGGATGAGCAGTTCTTC
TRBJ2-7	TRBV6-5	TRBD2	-	CASSYSSSQRGGSYEQYF	TGTGCCAGCAGTTACTCGAGTAGCCAGCGGGGGGGCTCCTACGAGCAGTACTTC
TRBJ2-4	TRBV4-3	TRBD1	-	CASSRQKQGAEKNIQYF	TGCGCCAGCAGCCGCCAGAAACAGGGGGCTGAGAAAAACATTCAGTACTTC
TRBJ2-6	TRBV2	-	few	CASSGGVGANVLTF	TGTGCCAGCAGTGGGGGGGTTGGGGCCAACGTCCTGACTTTC
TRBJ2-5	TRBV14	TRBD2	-	CASSQVLAGFQETQYF	TGTGCCAGCAGCCAAGTCCTAGCGGGTTTCCAAGAGACCCAGTACTTC
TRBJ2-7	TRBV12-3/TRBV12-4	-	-	CASTKGQTHYEQYF	TGTGCCAGCACCAAAGGGCAGACCCACTACGAGCAGTACTTC
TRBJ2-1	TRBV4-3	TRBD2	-	CASSQDLGLAYNEQFF	TGCGCCAGCAGCCAAGATCTCGGACTAGCCTACAATGAGCAGTTCTTC
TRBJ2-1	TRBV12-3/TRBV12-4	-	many	CASIMRSSYNEQFF	TGTGCCAGCATTATGCGGAGCTCCTACAATGAGCAGTTCTTC
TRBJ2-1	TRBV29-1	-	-	CSGLLSAYNEQFF	TGCAGCGGCCTCCTTTCGGCCTACAATGAGCAGTTCTTC
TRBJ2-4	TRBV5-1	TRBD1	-	CASSPDRAIAKNIQYF	TGCGCCAGCAGCCCTGACAGGGCGATAGCCAAAAACATTCAGTACTTC
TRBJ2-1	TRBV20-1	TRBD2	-	CSARAAGGRNEQFF	TGCAGTGCTAGAGCAGCGGGAGGGCGTAATGAGCAGTTCTTC
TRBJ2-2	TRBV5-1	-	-	CASSLISSANTGELFF	TGCGCCAGCAGCTTAATCTCCAGCGCGAACACCGGGGAGCTGTTTTTT
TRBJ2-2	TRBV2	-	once	CASSLQEITGELFF	TGTGCCAGCAGTTTACAGGAGATTACCGGGGAGCTGTTTTTT
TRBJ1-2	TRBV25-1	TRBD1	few	CASRDTGDSGYTF	TGTGCCAGCAGAGACACAGGGGACTCTGGCTACACCTTC
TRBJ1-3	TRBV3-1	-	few	CASSQEANYGPSSGNTIYF	TGTGCCAGCAGCCAAGAGGCGAATTACGGGCCAAGCTCTGGAAACACCATATATTTT
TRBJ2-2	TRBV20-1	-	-	CSARDLQGIGELFF	TGCAGTGCTAGAGATTTACAGGGCATCGGGGAGCTGTTTTTT
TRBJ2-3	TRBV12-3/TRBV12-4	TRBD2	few	CASTSPNRGEDTQYF	TGTGCCAGCACCTCACCTAACCGGGGGGAAGATACGCAGTATTTT
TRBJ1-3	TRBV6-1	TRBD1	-	CASSMGQGASGNTIYF	TGTGCCAGCAGTATGGGACAGGGGGCCTCTGGAAACACCATATATTTT
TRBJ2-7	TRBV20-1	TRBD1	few	CSARQGAAYEQYF	TGCAGTGCCCGACAGGGGGCCGCCTACGAGCAGTACTTC